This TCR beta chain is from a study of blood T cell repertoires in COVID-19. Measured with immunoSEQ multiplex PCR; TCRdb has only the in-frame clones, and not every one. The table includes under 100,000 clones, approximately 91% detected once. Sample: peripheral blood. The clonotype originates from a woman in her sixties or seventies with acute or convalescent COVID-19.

CDR3 sequence: CASSFGGGFTDTQYF. CDR3 sequence (DNA): TGTGCCAGCAGCTTTGGCGGGGGGTTCACAGATACGCAGTATTTT. The chain uses TRBV5-4 and TRBJ2-3; 8 positions agree with TRBD2. Germline V gene sequence: CDR1 SGHNT, CDR2 YYREEE (reference sequence). V shed 2 bases and J 2 bases; nucleotides not matched to a gene: 4. This CDR3 contains 15 residues.